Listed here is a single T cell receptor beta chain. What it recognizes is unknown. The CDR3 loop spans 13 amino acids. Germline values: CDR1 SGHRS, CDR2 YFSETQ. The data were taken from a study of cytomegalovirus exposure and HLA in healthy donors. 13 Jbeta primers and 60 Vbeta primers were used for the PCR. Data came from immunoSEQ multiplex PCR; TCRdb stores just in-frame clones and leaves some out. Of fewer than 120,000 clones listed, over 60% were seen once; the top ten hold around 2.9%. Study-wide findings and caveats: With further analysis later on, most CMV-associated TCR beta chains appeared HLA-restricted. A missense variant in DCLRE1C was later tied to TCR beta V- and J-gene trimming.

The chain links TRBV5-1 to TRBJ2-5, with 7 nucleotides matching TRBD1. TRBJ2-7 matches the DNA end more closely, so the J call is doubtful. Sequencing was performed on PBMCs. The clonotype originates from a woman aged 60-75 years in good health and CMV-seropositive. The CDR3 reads CASGKTGIYEQYF. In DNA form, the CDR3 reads TGCGCCAGCGGCAAGACAGGGATCTACGAGCAGTACTTC.